These 26 T cell receptor beta chains came from one sample sequenced in a study of cytomegalovirus exposure and HLA in healthy donors. Use of 60 Vbeta and 13 Jbeta primers characterized the PCR. TCRdb's table, derived via immunoSEQ multiplex PCR, lists solely in-frame clones and lacks some. Found here are about 240,000 clones, approximately 82% of them singletons; the top ten hold about 8%. The sample was PBMCs. Every receptor here comes from a woman aged 55-70 years in good health and CMV-seropositive.

The rearrangement joins TRBV10-1 to TRBJ2-1; 8 nucleotides agree with TRBD1. The CDR3 extends over 17 amino acids. The V and J ends lost 5 bases and 4 bases, in that order; junction bases with no gene match: 13. CDR1 and CDR2 (germline): WNHNN, SYGVQD (reference sequence). The CDR3 loop reads CASSQPRTGSNYNEQFF. CDR3 nucleotide sequence: TGCGCCAGCAGTCAACCTAGGACAGGGTCGAATTACAATGAGCAGTTCTTC.

V usage is TRBV9 and J usage is TRBJ2-1; 8 nucleotides agree with TRBD2. The length of the CDR3 is 15 residues. V lost 1 base, J lost 6 bases, and 6 bases stayed unmatched. Germline V gene sequence: CDR1 SGDLS, CDR2 YYNGEE. CDR3 loop: CASSVNSGRSNEQFF. In DNA form, the CDR3 reads TGTGCCAGCAGCGTAAACAGCGGGAGAAGCAATGAGCAGTTCTTC.

The chain carries TRBV27 and TRBJ2-7; D is uncertain. CDR1 and CDR2 from the germline V gene are MNHEY and SMNVEV (reference sequence). V lost 6 bases and J lost 0, with 9 bases in between. The length of the CDR3 is 13 residues. In DNA form, the CDR3 reads TGTGCCAGCAGCCGGGTGGGCTCCTACGAGCAGTACTTC. Translation: CASSRVGSYEQYF.

This chain uses TRBV7-9 with TRBJ2-3; 8 bases agree with TRBD2. CDR3 length: 13 amino acids. The germline V gene has CDR1 SEHNR and CDR2 FQNEAQ (reference sequence). J lost 4 bases, V lost 6 bases, and 3 bases had no gene match. CDR3 amino acids: CASRRAGADTQYF. The CDR3 DNA is TGTGCCAGCAGGCGAGCGGGGGCAGATACGCAGTATTTT.

This rearrangement joins TRBV19 to TRBJ2-5; 8 nucleotides line up with TRBD1. This CDR3 contains 13 residues. Germline trimming cut 3 bases from V and 4 bases from J; bases unmatched to any gene: 1. The germline CDR1 and CDR2 sequences are LNHDA and SQIVND (reference sequence). The CDR3 sequence is CASSIDRGETQYF. In DNA form, the CDR3 reads TGTGCCAGTAGTATTGACAGGGGAGAGACCCAGTACTTC.

This clone has just a few counts. V gene TRBV2 combines with J gene TRBJ2-7; D not certain. V was cut by 4 bases and J by 6 bases, with 13 bases left in between. The length of the CDR3 is 13 residues. The germline gives CDR1 SNHLY, CDR2 FYNNEI. For the CDR3, the DNA is TGTGCCAGCAGTGTAGCCCCTAGGAGCGAGCAGTACTTC. Translating gives CASSVAPRSEQYF.

J is TRBJ1-3 and V is TRBV5-4; the D gene is possibly TRBD1 (6 bases). V was pared by 4 bases and J by 0 bases, with 14 bases between. CDR3 length: 16 residues. Germline loops: CDR1 SGHNT, CDR2 YYREEE (reference sequence). The CDR3 sequence: CASSPRTAYSGNTIYF. The CDR3, as DNA: TGTGCCAGCAGCCCCCGGACAGCTTACTCTGGAAACACCATATATTTT.

V and J are TRBV27 and TRBJ2-2, with D possibly being TRBD1 (5 bases). V shed 5 bases and J shed 7 bases, with 11 bases lying between them. There are 13 residues in the CDR3. Germline lookup yields CDR1 MNHEY and CDR2 SMNVEV (reference sequence). CDR3 nucleotide sequence: TGTGCCAGCAGTAATAATGACAGCGGGGAGCTGTTTTTT. Translated: CASSNNDSGELFF.

This chain links TRBV4-1 with TRBJ1-1; D is ambiguous. From germline, CDR1 is MGHRA and CDR2 YSYEKL. The CDR3 has 12 amino acids. V was trimmed by 4 bases and J by 4 bases, leaving 7 bases between them. CDR3 amino acids: CASSLEGTEAFF. The CDR3 region has the DNA TGCGCCAGCAGCCTGGAGGGCACTGAAGCTTTCTTT.

The gene calls are TRBV19 and TRBJ2-7, with 8 positions matching TRBD2. Germline CDR1 reads LNHDA; CDR2 reads SQIVND (reference sequence). The CDR3 is 12 residues long. With V trimmed by 9 bases and J by 2 bases, 3 bases remained unmatched. The chain's CDR3 is CASGGGTYEQYF. The CDR3 bases are TGTGCCAGCGGGGGGGGGACCTACGAGCAGTACTTC.

The rearrangement joins TRBV5-5 to TRBJ2-4; TRBD1 might be the D (6 bases). The V end was cut by 0 bases, the J end by 0 bases, with 13 bases between. CDR1 is SGHKS, CDR2 YYEKEE, per germline (reference sequence). This CDR3 has 17 amino acids. The CDR3 DNA sequence: TGTGCCAGCAGCTTGGATATTGACAGGCAAGCCAAAAACATTCAGTACTTC. It yields the protein CASSLDIDRQAKNIQYF.

For this clone: At the DNA level, this CDR3 is encoded by other sequences in the same sample as well. The V and J genes are TRBV5-1 and TRBJ2-2, with 7 bases aligning to TRBD1. Germline CDR1 and CDR2: SGHRS and YFSETQ. Trimming took 2 bases from V and 0 from J; bases not matched to a gene: 1. The CDR3 covers 15 residues. CDR3 bases: TGCGCCAGCAGCTTCCAGGGGGCGAACACCGGGGAGCTGTTTTTT. Its translation: CASSFQGANTGELFF.

V is TRBV10-3 and J is TRBJ1-5, with D perhaps TRBD1 (6 bases). This CDR3 contains 15 residues. The germline V and J ends were trimmed by 2 bases and 5 bases, with 13 bases remaining between them. Germline CDR1 ENHRY, CDR2 SYGVKD. CDR3: CAISEGQSGDQPQHF. The CDR3 region has the DNA TGTGCCATCAGTGAGGGACAGTCTGGGGATCAGCCCCAGCATTTT.

The genes are TRBV19 and TRBJ2-3; 11 nucleotides agree with TRBD2. Germline V lookup: CDR1 LNHDA, CDR2 SQIVND (reference sequence). The trim removed 8 bases at V and 1 base at J, leaving 5 bases unmatched. The CDR3 runs 15 residues. The CDR3 is CASALSGRGTDTQYF. The CDR3 region has the DNA TGTGCCAGTGCTCTTAGCGGGAGGGGCACAGATACGCAGTATTTT.

The chain couples TRBV28 to TRBJ2-7, with D possibly matching TRBD2 (6 bases). There are 13 residues in the CDR3. The germline V gene encodes CDR1 MDHEN and CDR2 SYDVKM. V was trimmed by 8 bases and J by 2 bases, leaving 13 bases between them. CDR3 DNA: TGTGCCAGCGCCCTAGCGTTGACCTACGAGCAGTACTTC. Its protein product is CASALALTYEQYF.

V usage is TRBV6-5 and J usage is TRBJ1-2, with TRBD1 matching 8 bases. Germline lookup yields CDR1 MNHEY and CDR2 SVGAGI. The length of the CDR3 is 14 residues. Germline trimming cut 6 bases from V and 4 bases from J; bases unmatched to any gene: 7. The CDR3 DNA reads as TGTGCCAGCAGCCTTGGGACAGGCTCCTATGGCTACACCTTC. This encodes CASSLGTGSYGYTF.

The CDR3 coding sequence is TGTGCCAGCAGGTTCGGGGGGGTCACTAACTATGGCTACACCTTC. It is translated as CASRFGGVTNYGYTF. V usage is TRBV28 and J usage is TRBJ1-2; maybe TRBD1 (5 bases). This CDR3 is built from 15 residues. The V and J ends lost 6 bases and 0 bases respectively, with 14 bases between them. Germline CDR1 and CDR2: MDHEN and SYDVKM.

This clone has a handful of counts. The V and J genes are TRBV5-4 and TRBJ2-7; 10 nucleotides line up with TRBD2. Germline CDR1 is SGHNT and CDR2 is YYREEE (reference sequence). The CDR3 is made up of 15 amino acids. J was trimmed by 5 bases and V by 3 bases; bases with no gene match: 8. The CDR3 region is CASSSASGSNNEQYF. CDR3 DNA sequence: TGTGCCAGCAGCTCGGCTAGCGGGAGTAACAACGAGCAGTACTTC.

This chain joins TRBV5-6 and TRBJ1-1; perhaps TRBD1 as D (6 bases). CDR1 and CDR2 from the germline V gene are SGHDT and YYEEEE. The ends were cut back, 3 bases at V and 0 bases at J, with 9 bases in the middle. The CDR3 runs to 14 residues. CDR3 nucleotide sequence: TGTGCCAGCAGCTGGGGGCAGATGAACACTGAAGCTTTCTTT. This codes for CASSWGQMNTEAFF.

This chain joins TRBV5-4 and TRBJ1-3; D not certain. The length of the CDR3 is 14 residues. With 4 bases removed from V and 0 bases from J, the gap between germline ends came to 8 bases. CDR1 and CDR2 from the germline V gene are SGHNT and YYREEE (reference sequence). In DNA form, the CDR3 reads TGTGCCAGCAGCGGAACAGACTCTGGAAACACCATATATTTT. Amino acids: CASSGTDSGNTIYF.

This clone was detected a few times. The chain uses TRBV6-5 and TRBJ1-5; tentative D call: TRBD1 (5 bases). This CDR3 spans 15 amino acids. V gave up 0 bases and J gave up 1 base, with 7 bases separating them. The germline V gene has CDR1 MNHEY and CDR2 SVGAGI. The CDR3 sequence is CASSYSRQSNQPQHF. The CDR3 DNA reads as TGTGCCAGCAGTTACTCTAGACAGAGCAATCAGCCCCAGCATTTT.

The chain joins TRBV28 to TRBJ2-7, with 14 bases aligning to TRBD2. The CDR3 has 18 amino acids. CDR1 MDHEN and CDR2 SYDVKM come from the germline V gene. Losses at the gene ends were 6 bases for V and 1 base for J; bases not matched to a gene: 11. The DNA of the CDR3 is TGTGCCAGCAGGGGGACCGAAGGACTAGCGGGAGGTTCCTACGAGCAGTACTTC. The encoded protein is CASRGTEGLAGGSYEQYF.

V gene TRBV25-1 combines with J gene TRBJ2-3; perhaps TRBD1 as D (6 bases). Germline V lookup: CDR1 MGHDK, CDR2 SYGVNS. The CDR3 runs 15 residues. V gave up 1 base and J gave up 1 base, with 9 bases separating them. The CDR3 DNA reads TGTGCCAGCAGTGAATTTAGGACAGGCACAGATACGCAGTATTTT. Translation: CASSEFRTGTDTQYF.

The V gene is TRBV28, the J gene TRBJ1-5, with TRBD1 matching over 7 bases. Germline lookup yields CDR1 MDHEN and CDR2 SYDVKM. Losses at the gene ends were 6 bases for V and 3 bases for J; bases not matched to a gene: 8. The CDR3 covers 15 residues. The CDR3 DNA reads TGTGCCAGCAGCGGTGGACAGGTCATCAATCAGCCCCAGCATTTT. This encodes CASSGGQVINQPQHF.

V usage is TRBV5-1 and J usage is TRBJ2-2, with 10 bases fitting TRBD2. The CDR3 length is 15 residues. V lost 5 bases to trimming and J lost 8 bases; unmatched junction nucleotides: 9. In germline, CDR1 is SGHRS, CDR2 YFSETQ. This chain's CDR3 is CASRPPGLAIGELFF. For the CDR3, the DNA is TGCGCCAGCAGACCGCCGGGACTAGCGATTGGGGAGCTGTTTTTT.

This clone was recorded once. J is TRBJ2-3 and V is TRBV11-2; 10 bases are shared with TRBD2. Germline V gene data show CDR1 as SGHAT and CDR2 as FQNNGV. With 1 base clipped from V and 3 bases from J, the junction kept 10 bases outside the gene matches. This CDR3 region has 18 residues. This CDR3 is CASSLGGASGSTTDTQYF. CDR3 DNA sequence: TGTGCCAGCAGCTTAGGCGGGGCTAGCGGGAGTACGACAGATACGCAGTATTTT. Drawing the rest from reference TRBV11-2 and TRBJ2-3, the complete variable domain is EAGVAQSPRYKIIEKRQSVAFWCNPISGHATLYWYQQILGQGPKLLIQFQNNGVVDDSQLPKDRFSAERLKGVDSTLKIQPAKLEDSAVYLCASSLGGASGSTTDTQYFGPGTRLTVL.